These 4 T cell receptor beta chains came from one sample sequenced in a study of early T cells in non-severe SARS-CoV-2 infection. TCRdb re-called the 5' RACE reads with MiXCR, one entry per CDR3 protein. The repertoire has tens of thousands of distinct CDR3 sequences, approximately 10% of them found once; the top ten carry 2.5% to 3.5%. Specimen: whole blood, collected at baseline. Source of these receptors: an adult who was a healthcare worker with PCR-confirmed SARS-CoV-2 infection or an uninfected control (not recorded which).

The rearrangement links TRBV11-2 to TRBJ2-7; D unclear. The CDR3 sequence is 15 residues long. V was trimmed by 0 bases and J by 2 bases, leaving 11 bases between them. Germline V lookup: CDR1 SGHAT, CDR2 FQNNGV. DNA for the CDR3: TGTGCCAGCAGCTTAGACGGCGGAGCCACCTACGAGCAGTACTTC. It is translated as CASSLDGGATYEQYF.

The gene calls are TRBV11-2 and TRBJ2-1; D is possibly TRBD2 (5 bases). Germline-derived CDR1 and CDR2 are SGHAT and FQNNGV. Trimming cost V 1 base and J 7 bases, with 8 bases left between them. CDR3 size: 13 residues. This chain's CDR3 is CASSLGTRNEQFF. CDR3 nucleotide sequence: TGTGCCAGCAGCTTAGGAACTAGGAATGAGCAGTTCTTC.

The V call is TRBV5-4, the J call TRBJ2-2; D is unresolved. This CDR3 contains 15 residues. Trimming shortened V by 4 bases and J by 5 bases, and 15 bases separated the two germline ends. Germline V gives CDR1 SGHNT, CDR2 YYREEE (reference sequence). The chain's CDR3 is CASSLGRGVTGELFF. In nucleotides, the CDR3 is TGTGCCAGCAGCCTAGGACGTGGGGTGACCGGGGAGCTGTTTTTT.

This clonotype showed up just a few times. The chain employs TRBV29-1 and TRBJ1-1, with TRBD1 matching 7 bases. The germline V gene has CDR1 SQVTM and CDR2 ANQGSEA. V lost 4 bases and J lost 3; bases outside the gene matches: 8. This CDR3 spans 14 amino acids. The chain's CDR3 is CSVARGIGDTEAFF. DNA of the CDR3: TGCAGCGTTGCCAGGGGGATAGGGGACACTGAAGCTTTCTTT.